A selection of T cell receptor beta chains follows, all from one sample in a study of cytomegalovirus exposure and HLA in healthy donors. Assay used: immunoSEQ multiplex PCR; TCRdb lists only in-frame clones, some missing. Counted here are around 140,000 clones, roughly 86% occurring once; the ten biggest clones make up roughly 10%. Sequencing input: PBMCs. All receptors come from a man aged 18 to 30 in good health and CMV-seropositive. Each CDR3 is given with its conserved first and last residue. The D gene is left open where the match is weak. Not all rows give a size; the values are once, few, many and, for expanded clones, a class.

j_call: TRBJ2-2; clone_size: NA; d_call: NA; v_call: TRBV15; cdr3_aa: CATSRESGLGELFF; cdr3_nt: TGTGCCACCAGCAGAGAATCCGGACTCGGGGAGCTGTTTTTT
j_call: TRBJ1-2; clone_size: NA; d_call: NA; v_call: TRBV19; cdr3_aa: CASSISGRAGNYGYTF; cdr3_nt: TGTGCCAGTAGTATCTCCGGCCGGGCAGGGAACTATGGCTACACCTTC
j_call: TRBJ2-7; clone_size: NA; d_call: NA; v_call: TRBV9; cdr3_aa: CASSVDIGYEQYF; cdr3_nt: TGTGCCAGCAGCGTGGACATTGGGTACGAGCAGTACTTC
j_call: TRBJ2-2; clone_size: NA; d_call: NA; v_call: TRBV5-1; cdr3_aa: CASSLTGENTGELFF; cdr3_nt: TGCGCCAGCAGCTTGACAGGCGAAAACACCGGGGAGCTGTTTTTT
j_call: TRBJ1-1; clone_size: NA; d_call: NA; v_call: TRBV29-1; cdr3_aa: CSAESPGTEAFF; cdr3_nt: TGCAGCGCCGAAAGTCCGGGCACTGAAGCTTTCTTT
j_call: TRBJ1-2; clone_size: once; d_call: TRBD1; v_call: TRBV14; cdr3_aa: CASSHDFGQAPWGYTF; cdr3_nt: TGTGCCAGCAGCCACGACTTTGGACAGGCCCCGTGGGGCTACACCTTC
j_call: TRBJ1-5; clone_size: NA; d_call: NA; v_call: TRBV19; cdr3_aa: CASAHRTNQPQHF; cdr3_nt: TGTGCCAGTGCCCACAGAACCAATCAGCCCCAGCATTTT
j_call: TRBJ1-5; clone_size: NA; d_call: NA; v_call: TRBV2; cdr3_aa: CASSEYPGSQPQHF; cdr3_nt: TGTGCCAGCAGTGAATATCCAGGATCTCAGCCCCAGCATTTT
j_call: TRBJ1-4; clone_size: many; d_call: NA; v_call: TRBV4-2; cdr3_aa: CASSQDRGLLGTNEKLFF; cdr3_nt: TGTGCCAGCAGCCAAGACAGGGGCCTGTTGGGGACAAATGAAAAACTGTTTTTT
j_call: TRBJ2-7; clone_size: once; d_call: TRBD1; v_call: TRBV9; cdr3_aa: CASSATGGLSYEQYF; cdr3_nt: TGTGCCAGCAGCGCAACAGGGGGGTTATCCTACGAGCAGTACTTC
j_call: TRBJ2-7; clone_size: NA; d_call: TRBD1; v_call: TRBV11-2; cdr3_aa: CASSTHRGWNEQYF; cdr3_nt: TGTGCCAGCAGCACCCACAGGGGTTGGAACGAGCAGTACTTC
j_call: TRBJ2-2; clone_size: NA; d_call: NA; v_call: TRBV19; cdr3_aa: CASSIDRGTGELFF; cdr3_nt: TGTGCCAGTAGTATAGATCGGGGGACCGGGGAGCTGTTTTTT
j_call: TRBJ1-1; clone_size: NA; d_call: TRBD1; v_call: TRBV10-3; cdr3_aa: CAISGQGLNTEAFF; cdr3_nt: TGTGCCATCAGTGGACAGGGGTTGAACACTGAAGCTTTCTTT
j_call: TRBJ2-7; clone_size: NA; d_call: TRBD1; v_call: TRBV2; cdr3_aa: CASRDRGFEQYF; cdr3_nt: TGTGCCAGCAGGGACAGGGGATTCGAGCAGTACTTC
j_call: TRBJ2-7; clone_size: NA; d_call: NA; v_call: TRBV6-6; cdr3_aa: CASSYSAYEQYF; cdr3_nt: TGTGCCAGCAGTTACTCCGCCTACGAGCAGTACTTC
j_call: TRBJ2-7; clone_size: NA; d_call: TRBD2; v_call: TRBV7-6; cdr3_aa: CASSLGGGMDYEQYF; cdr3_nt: TGTGCCAGCAGCTTAGGCGGGGGGATGGACTACGAGCAGTACTTC
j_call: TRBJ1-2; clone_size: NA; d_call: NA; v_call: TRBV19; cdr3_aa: CASSIKNRSNYGYTF; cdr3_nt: TGTGCCAGTAGTATTAAGAACCGCAGTAACTATGGCTACACCTTC
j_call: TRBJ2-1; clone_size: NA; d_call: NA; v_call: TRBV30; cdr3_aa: CAWRLPPTREQFF; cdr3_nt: TGTGCCTGGAGACTACCCCCGACTAGGGAGCAGTTCTTC
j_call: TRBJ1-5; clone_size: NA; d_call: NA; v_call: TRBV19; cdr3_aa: CASSDKWQLSNQPQHF; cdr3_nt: TGTGCCAGTAGTGACAAGTGGCAGCTTAGCAATCAGCCCCAGCATTTT
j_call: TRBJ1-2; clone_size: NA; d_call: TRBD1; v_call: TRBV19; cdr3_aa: CASSIEPRTGTYGYTF; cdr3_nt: TGTGCCAGTAGTATAGAACCTAGGACAGGGACTTATGGCTACACCTTC
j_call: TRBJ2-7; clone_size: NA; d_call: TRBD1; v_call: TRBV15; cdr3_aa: CATSRLGTGGRNEQYF; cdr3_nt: TGTGCCACCAGCAGACTTGGGACAGGGGGCAGGAACGAGCAGTACTTC
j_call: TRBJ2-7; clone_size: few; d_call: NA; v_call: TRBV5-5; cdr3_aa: CASSLEAGRSYEQYF; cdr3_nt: TGTGCCAGCAGCTTGGAGGCGGGACGCTCCTACGAGCAGTACTTC
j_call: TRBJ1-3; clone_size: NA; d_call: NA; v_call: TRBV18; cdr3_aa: CASSPQPFDGNTIYF; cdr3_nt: TGTGCCAGCTCACCACAGCCCTTTGATGGAAACACCATATATTTT
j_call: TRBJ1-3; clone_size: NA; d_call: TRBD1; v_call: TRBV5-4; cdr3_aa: CASSTPRQGGNTIYF; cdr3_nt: TGTGCCAGCAGCACCCCCCGACAGGGGGGAAACACCATATATTTT
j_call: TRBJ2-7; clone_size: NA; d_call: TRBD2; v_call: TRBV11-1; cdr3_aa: CASSFSTSGLWEQYF; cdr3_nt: TGTGCCAGCAGCTTTTCGACTAGCGGCCTCTGGGAGCAGTACTTC
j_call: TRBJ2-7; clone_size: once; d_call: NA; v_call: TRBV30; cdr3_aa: CAWSVEGWYYEQYF; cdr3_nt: TGTGCCTGGAGTGTGGAGGGTTGGTACTACGAGCAGTACTTC
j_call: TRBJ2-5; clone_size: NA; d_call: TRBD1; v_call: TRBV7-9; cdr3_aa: CASSWSGGETQYF; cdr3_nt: TGTGCCAGCAGCTGGTCAGGGGGAGAGACCCAGTACTTC
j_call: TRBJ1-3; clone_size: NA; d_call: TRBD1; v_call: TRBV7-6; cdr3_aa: CASSAQQGVYTIYF; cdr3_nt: TGTGCCAGCAGCGCCCAACAGGGGGTATACACCATATATTTT
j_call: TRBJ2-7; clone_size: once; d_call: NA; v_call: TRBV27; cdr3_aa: CASSLQGMAYEQYF; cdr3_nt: TGTGCCAGCAGTTTACAGGGGATGGCCTACGAGCAGTACTTC
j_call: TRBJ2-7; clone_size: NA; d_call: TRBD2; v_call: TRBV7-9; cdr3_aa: CASSSRLAGGDEQYF; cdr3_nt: TGTGCCAGCAGCTCCCGGTTAGCGGGAGGCGACGAGCAGTACTTC
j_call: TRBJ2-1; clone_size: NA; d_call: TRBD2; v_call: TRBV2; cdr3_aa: CASSEERLAGARDEQFF; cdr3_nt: TGTGCCAGCAGTGAAGAGCGACTAGCGGGGGCCCGGGATGAGCAGTTCTTC
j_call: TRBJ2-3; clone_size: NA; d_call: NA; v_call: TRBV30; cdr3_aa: CAWSVRQAALVNTDTQYF; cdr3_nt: TGTGCCTGGAGTGTAAGACAGGCCGCGCTAGTGAACACAGATACGCAGTATTTT
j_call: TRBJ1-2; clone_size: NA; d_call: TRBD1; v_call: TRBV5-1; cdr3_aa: CASTNRQGNYGYTF; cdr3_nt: TGCGCCAGCACCAACCGACAGGGGAACTATGGCTACACCTTC
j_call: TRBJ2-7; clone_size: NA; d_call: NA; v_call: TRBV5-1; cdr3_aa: CASSLLGGLEQYF; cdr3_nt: TGCGCCAGCAGCCTGCTAGGAGGGTTGGAGCAGTACTTC
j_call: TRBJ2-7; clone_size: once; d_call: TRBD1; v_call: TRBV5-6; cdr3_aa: CASSFGTGLYEQYF; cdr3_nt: TGTGCCAGCAGCTTCGGGACAGGGCTCTACGAGCAGTACTTC
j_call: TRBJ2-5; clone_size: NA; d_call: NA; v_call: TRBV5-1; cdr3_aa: CASSLAGLYQETQYF; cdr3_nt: TGCGCCAGCAGCTTGGCGGGACTGTACCAAGAGACCCAGTACTTC
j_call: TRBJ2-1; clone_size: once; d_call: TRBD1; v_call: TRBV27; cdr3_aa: CASSLWPDRGDHEQFF; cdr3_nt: TGTGCCAGCAGTTTATGGCCTGACAGGGGGGATCATGAGCAGTTCTTC
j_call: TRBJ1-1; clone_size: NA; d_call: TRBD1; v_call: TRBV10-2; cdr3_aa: CASSEYRGLTEAFF; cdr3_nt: TGCGCCAGCAGTGAGTACAGGGGGCTCACTGAAGCTTTCTTT
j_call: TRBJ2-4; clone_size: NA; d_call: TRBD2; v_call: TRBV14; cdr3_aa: CASSHSGGSNIQYF; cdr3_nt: TGTGCCAGCAGCCATAGCGGGGGATCAAACATTCAGTACTTC
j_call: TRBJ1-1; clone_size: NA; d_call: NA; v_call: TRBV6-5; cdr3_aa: CASSLQRNTEAFF; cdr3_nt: TGTGCCAGCAGTCTCCAGCGGAACACTGAAGCTTTCTTT
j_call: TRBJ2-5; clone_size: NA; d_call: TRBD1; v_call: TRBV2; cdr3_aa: CASSRRGQGETQYF; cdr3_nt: TGTGCCAGCAGTCGTAGGGGACAGGGGGAGACCCAGTACTTC
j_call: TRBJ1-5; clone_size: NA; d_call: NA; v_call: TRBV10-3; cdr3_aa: CAISTGIAETPSPQHF; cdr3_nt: TGTGCCATCAGCACGGGGATAGCTGAAACCCCGTCGCCCCAGCATTTT
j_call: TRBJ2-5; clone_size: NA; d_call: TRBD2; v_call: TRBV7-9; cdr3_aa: CASSFSGPREFRETQYF; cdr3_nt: TGTGCCAGCAGCTTTAGCGGGCCGCGAGAGTTTCGGGAGACCCAGTACTTC
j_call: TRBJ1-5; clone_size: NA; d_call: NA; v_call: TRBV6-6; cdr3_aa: CASSYSNRVGQPQHF; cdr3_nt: TGTGCCAGCAGTTACTCGAACAGGGTCGGTCAGCCCCAGCATTTT
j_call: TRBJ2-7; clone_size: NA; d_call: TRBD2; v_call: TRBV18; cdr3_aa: CASSPPSGSTYEQYF; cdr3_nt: TGTGCCAGCTCACCACCCAGCGGGAGCACGTACGAGCAGTACTTC
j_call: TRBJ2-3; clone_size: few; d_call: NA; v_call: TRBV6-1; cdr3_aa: CASSEGRDTQYF; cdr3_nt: TGTGCCAGCAGTGAAGGGAGGGATACGCAGTATTTT
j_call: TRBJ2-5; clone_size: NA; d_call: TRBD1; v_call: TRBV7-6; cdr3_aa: CASSPDRGQETQYF; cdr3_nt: TGTGCCAGCAGCCCGGACAGGGGCCAAGAGACCCAGTACTTC
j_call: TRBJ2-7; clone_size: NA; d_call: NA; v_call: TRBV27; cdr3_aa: CASSKPSLMIYEQYF; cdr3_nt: TGTGCCAGCAGCAAACCTAGCCTTATGATCTACGAGCAGTACTTC
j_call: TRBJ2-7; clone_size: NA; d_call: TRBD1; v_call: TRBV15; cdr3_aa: CATSNPAGTGVYEQYF; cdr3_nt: TGTGCCACCAGCAACCCCGCCGGGACAGGGGTCTACGAGCAGTACTTC
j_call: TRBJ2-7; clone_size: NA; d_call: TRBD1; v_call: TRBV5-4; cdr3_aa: CASSGQEDYEQYF; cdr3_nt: TGTGCCAGCAGCGGACAGGAGGACTACGAGCAGTACTTC
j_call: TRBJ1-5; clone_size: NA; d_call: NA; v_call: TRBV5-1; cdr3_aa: CASSFGGDQPQHF; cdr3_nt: TGCGCCAGCAGTTTTGGGGGCGATCAGCCCCAGCATTTT
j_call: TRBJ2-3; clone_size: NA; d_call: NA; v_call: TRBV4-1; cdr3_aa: CASSQGRRGDTQYF; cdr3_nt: TGCGCCAGCAGCCAAGGCCGCCGGGGGGATACGCAGTATTTT
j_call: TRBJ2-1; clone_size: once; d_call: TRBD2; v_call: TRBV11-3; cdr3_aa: CASSLWGSVTSGREDEQFF; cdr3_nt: TGTGCCAGCAGCTTATGGGGTTCAGTCACTAGCGGGAGAGAAGATGAGCAGTTCTTC
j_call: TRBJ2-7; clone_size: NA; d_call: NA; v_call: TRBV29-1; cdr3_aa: CSVALRTSGEQYF; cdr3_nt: TGCAGCGTTGCTCTCAGGACTTCTGGCGAGCAGTACTTC
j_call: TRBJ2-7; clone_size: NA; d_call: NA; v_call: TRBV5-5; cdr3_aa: CASSLEPRYEQYF; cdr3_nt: TGTGCCAGCAGCTTGGAACCCCGGTACGAGCAGTACTTC